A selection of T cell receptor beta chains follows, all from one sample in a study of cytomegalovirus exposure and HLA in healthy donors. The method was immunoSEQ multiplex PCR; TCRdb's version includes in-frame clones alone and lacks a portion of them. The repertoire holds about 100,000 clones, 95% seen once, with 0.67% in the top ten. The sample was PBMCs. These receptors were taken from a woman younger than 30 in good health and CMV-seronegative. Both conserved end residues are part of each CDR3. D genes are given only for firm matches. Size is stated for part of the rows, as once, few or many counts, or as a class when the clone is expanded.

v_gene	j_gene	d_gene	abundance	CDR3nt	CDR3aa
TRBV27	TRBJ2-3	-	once	TGTGCCAGCGCGTTAAGGAGTGTGGGGGGAGATACGCAGTATTTT	CASALRSVGGDTQYF
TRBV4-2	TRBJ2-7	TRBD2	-	TGTGCCAGCAGCCCCCGAGACGGACTAGCGGGGGTCAAGCCTAACGAGCAGTACTTC	CASSPRDGLAGVKPNEQYF
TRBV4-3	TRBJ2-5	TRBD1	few	TGCGCCAGCAGCCAAGAGAGGGGGACAGGGACAGAGACCCAGTACTTC	CASSQERGTGTETQYF
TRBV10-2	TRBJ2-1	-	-	TGCGCCAGCCACAGCCTTTACAATGAGCAGTTCTTC	CASHSLYNEQFF
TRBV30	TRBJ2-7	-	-	TGTGCCTGGAGTCCAGGATTGTACTACGAGCAGTACTTC	CAWSPGLYYEQYF
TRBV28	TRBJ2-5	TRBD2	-	TGTGCCAGCAGTTTCCCCCGGGGGCAGCGGGGGGGCGCGACCCAGTACTTC	CASSFPRGQRGGATQYF
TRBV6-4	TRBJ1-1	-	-	TGTGCCAGCAGTGACAATGAATGGGGACACAAAGCTTTCTTT	CASSDNEWGHKAFF
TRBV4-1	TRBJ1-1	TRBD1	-	TGCGCCAGCAGCTTTCCGGGACAGGGGGCCCCGGGCACTGAAGCTTTCTTT	CASSFPGQGAPGTEAFF
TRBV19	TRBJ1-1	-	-	TGTGCCAGTAGTATAGATCTCGAGCAGGGTGAAGCTTTCTTT	CASSIDLEQGEAFF
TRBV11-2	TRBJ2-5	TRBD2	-	TGTGCCAGCAGCTTCGGGACTAGCGGGGGGACGTTTGAGACCCAGTACTTC	CASSFGTSGGTFETQYF
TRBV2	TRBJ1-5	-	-	TGTGCCAGCAGTGAAGTAGGGGTTAGGCAGCCCCAGCATTTT	CASSEVGVRQPQHF
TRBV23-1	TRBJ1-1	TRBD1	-	TGCGCCAGCAGTCAATCGGGGGACAGGGACACTGAAGCTTTCTTT	CASSQSGDRDTEAFF
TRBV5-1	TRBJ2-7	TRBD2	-	TGCGCCAGCAGCTTGCTCGGGGGGGCGTACGAGCAGTACTTC	CASSLLGGAYEQYF
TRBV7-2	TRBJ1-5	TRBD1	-	TGTGCCAGCAGCACGGACAGGGAACTTAGCAATCAGCCCCAGCATTTT	CASSTDRELSNQPQHF
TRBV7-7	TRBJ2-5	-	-	TGTGCCAGCAGCCCTGGGGCAACGCAGACCCAGTACTTC	CASSPGATQTQYF
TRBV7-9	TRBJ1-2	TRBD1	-	TGTGCCAGCAGCTTAAGGTTTGGGACAGGGGGCCATGGCTACACCTTC	CASSLRFGTGGHGYTF
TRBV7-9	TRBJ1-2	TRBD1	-	TGTGCCAGCAGCTTCGGCCAGGGGGCCGACGATGGCTACACCTTC	CASSFGQGADDGYTF
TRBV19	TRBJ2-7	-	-	TGTGCCAGTAGTATTAGACAGGAATCCTACGAGCAGTACTTC	CASSIRQESYEQYF
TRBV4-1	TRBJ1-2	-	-	TGCGCCAGCAGCCAAGTTGGGGGGGATATTCGGTATGGCTACACCTTC	CASSQVGGDIRYGYTF
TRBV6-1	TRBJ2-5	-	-	TGTGCCGCGAACAGGGCGACGGAGACCCAGTACTTC	CAANRATETQYF
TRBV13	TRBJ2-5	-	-	TGTGCCAGCAGCTTAGCTCCGGAGACCCAGTACTTC	CASSLAPETQYF
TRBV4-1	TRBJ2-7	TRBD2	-	TGCGCCAGCAGCCAAGGGAGGCTAGCGGGGCGGGGCGAGCAGTACTTC	CASSQGRLAGRGEQYF
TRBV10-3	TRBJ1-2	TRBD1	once	TGTGCCATCAGAGACCGTTCGGGACAGGGGGCTAGGAATGGCTACACCTTC	CAIRDRSGQGARNGYTF
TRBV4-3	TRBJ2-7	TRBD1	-	TGCGCCAGCAGTCGGGGACAGGGGGCCTACGAGCAGTACTTC	CASSRGQGAYEQYF
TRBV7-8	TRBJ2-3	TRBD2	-	TGTGCCAGCAGTTCCGTAGCGGGGGTCCCAGATACGCAGTATTTT	CASSSVAGVPDTQYF
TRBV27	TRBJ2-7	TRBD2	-	TGTGCCAGCAGTACCTCTAGCGGGGGCTACGAGCAGTACTTC	CASSTSSGGYEQYF
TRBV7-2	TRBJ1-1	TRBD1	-	TGTGCCAGCAGAAAGGGGGCACAGGCCGAAGCTTTCTTT	CASRKGAQAEAFF
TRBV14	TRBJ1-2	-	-	TGTGCCAGCAGCCCCCACGGGAACTATGGCTACACCTTC	CASSPHGNYGYTF
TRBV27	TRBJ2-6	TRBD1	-	TGTGCCAGCAGTTTAGTTCCAGGGGGCTCTGGGGCCAACGTCCTGACTTTC	CASSLVPGGSGANVLTF
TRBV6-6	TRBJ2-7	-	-	TGTGCCAGCAGTCCCCGGGGGGCCCACTACGAGCAGTACTTC	CASSPRGAHYEQYF
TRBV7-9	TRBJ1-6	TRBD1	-	TGTGCCAGCAGCCCCGGGACAGAGCCACCCCTCCACTTT	CASSPGTEPPLHF
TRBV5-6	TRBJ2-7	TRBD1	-	TGTGCCAGCAGCTTCGGGACAGGGGTCTACGAGCAGTACTTC	CASSFGTGVYEQYF
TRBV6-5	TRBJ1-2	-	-	TGTGCCAGCAGTTACTCGCAGCTCGCGGGGGGCTATGGCTACACCTTC	CASSYSQLAGGYGYTF
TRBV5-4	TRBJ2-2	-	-	TGTGCCAGCAGCCAACTAGAGGGTCTGCGGGGGGAGCTGTTTTTT	CASSQLEGLRGELFF
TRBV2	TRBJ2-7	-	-	TGTGCCAGCAGGTCTGAGGTTCCCTACGAGCAGTACTTC	CASRSEVPYEQYF
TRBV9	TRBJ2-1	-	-	TGTGCCAGCAGCGTAGGAATCCCGACCCGGGATACGGCGAACAATGAGCAGTTCTTC	CASSVGIPTRDTANNEQFF
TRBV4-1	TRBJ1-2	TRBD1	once	TGCGCCAGCAGCGGGACAGGGGCGCGTGGCTACACCTTC	CASSGTGARGYTF
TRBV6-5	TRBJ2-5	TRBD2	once	TGTGCCAGCAGGGCGGGGGGGCCGAGAGAGACCCAGTACTTC	CASRAGGPRETQYF
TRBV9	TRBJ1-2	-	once	TGTGCCAGCAGCGTAGATTGGGTGGGCGGCTACACCTTC	CASSVDWVGGYTF
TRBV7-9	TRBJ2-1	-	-	TGTGCCAGCAGCTTATCAGCGGAATACAATGAGCAGTTCTTC	CASSLSAEYNEQFF
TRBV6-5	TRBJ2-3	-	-	TGTGCCAGCACCAAATCCGCGGTCACAGATACGCAGTATTTT	CASTKSAVTDTQYF
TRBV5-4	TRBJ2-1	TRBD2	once	TGTGCCAGCAGCTACCTAGCGGGGGGCAATGAGCAGTTCTTC	CASSYLAGGNEQFF
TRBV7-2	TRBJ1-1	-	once	TGTGCCAGCATCTCACGAGGAGGCAGACTTGGTGCTGAAGCTTTCTTT	CASISRGGRLGAEAFF
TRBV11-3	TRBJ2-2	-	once	TGTGCCAGCAGCTTAGACACTTACACCGGGGAGCTGTTTTTT	CASSLDTYTGELFF
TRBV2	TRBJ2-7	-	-	TGTGCCAGCAGTTTAAATCTACGCTACGAGCAGTACTTC	CASSLNLRYEQYF
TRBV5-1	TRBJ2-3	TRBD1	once	TGCGCCAGCATCTCGGACAGGGGGACGGCAGATACGCAGTATTTT	CASISDRGTADTQYF
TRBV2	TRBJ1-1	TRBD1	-	TGTGCCAGCAGTCTCGGACAGGGCGGGATGAACACTGAAGCTTTCTTT	CASSLGQGGMNTEAFF
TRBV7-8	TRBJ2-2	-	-	TGTGCCAGCAGCTTAGTCAACGGAGCCGGGGAGCTGTTTTTT	CASSLVNGAGELFF
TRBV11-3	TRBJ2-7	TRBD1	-	TGTGCCAGCAGCTACGGACAGGCTAACGAGCAGTACTTC	CASSYGQANEQYF
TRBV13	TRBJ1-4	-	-	TGTGCCAGCAGCTTACGGACTCTAGGTAAAAAACTGTTTTTT	CASSLRTLGKKLFF
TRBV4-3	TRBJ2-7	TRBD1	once	TGCGCCAGCAGCCAAGCCGGGACAGGGGATTACGAGCAGTACTTC	CASSQAGTGDYEQYF
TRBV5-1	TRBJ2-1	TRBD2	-	TGCGCCAGCAGCTTGAGGCCGCGGGGGGCCTCCTACAATGAGCAGTTCTTC	CASSLRPRGASYNEQFF
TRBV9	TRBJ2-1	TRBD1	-	TGTGCCAGCAGCGTCGGACAGGGGGCACTTAATGAGCAGTTCTTC	CASSVGQGALNEQFF
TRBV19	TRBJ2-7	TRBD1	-	TGTGCCAGTAGTTACTCGACAGGGGCTGGGTACGAGCAGTACTTC	CASSYSTGAGYEQYF
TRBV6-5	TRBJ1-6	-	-	TGTGCCAGCAGTTACGGGGACATATTAGGTTCACCCCTCCACTTT	CASSYGDILGSPLHF